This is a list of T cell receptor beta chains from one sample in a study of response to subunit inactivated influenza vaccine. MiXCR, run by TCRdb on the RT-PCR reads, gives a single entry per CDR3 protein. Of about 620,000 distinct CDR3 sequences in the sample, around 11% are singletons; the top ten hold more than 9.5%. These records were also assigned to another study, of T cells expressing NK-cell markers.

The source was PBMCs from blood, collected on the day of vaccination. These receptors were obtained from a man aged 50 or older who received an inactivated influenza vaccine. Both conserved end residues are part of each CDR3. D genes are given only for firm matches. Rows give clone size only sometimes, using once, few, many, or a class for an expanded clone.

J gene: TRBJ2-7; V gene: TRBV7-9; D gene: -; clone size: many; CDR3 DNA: TGTGCCAGCAGCTCCTGGGGCCAGTTCCTCTACGAGCAGTACTTC; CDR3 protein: CASSSWGQFLYEQYF
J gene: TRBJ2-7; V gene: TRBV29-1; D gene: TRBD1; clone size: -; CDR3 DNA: TGCAGCGTTGAACGGGACAGGGGGTCCAGGGAGCAGTACTTC; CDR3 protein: CSVERDRGSREQYF
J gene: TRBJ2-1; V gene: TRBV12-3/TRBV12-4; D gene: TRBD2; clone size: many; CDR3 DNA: TGTGCCAGCAGTCCGGGACTAGATGAGCAGTTCTTC; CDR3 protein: CASSPGLDEQFF
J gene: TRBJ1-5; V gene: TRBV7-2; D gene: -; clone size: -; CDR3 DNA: TGTGCCAGCAGCTTGGGGAGCCCCTGGTCCTCGCCCCAGCATTTT; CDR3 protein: CASSLGSPWSSPQHF
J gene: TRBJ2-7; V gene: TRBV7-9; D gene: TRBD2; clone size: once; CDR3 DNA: TGTGCCAGCAGCTTAGTGGCGGGAGACTACGAGCTGTACTTC; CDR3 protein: CASSLVAGDYELYF
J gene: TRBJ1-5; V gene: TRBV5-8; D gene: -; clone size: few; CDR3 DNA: TGTGCCAGCAGCTTTGCTTCTACCTCAATGGGACAGCCCCAGCATTTT; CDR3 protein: CASSFASTSMGQPQHF
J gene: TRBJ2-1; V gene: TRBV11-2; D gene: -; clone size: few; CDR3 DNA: TGTGCCAGCAGCTTAGATCGATTGCGAGGGAATGAGCAGTTCTTC; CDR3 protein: CASSLDRLRGNEQFF
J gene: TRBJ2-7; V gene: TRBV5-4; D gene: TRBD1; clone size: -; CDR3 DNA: TGTGCCAGCAGCGGGCCCGACAGGGCCTCCTACGAGCAGTACTTC; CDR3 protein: CASSGPDRASYEQYF
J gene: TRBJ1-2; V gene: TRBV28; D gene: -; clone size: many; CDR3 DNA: TGTGCCAGCAGTTTGGGACGGACAGTCTATGGCTACACCTTC; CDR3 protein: CASSLGRTVYGYTF
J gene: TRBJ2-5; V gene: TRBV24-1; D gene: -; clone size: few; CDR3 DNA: TGTGCCACCAGCGGGCAGGGATGGGAAGAGACCCAGTACTTC; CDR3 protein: CATSGQGWEETQYF
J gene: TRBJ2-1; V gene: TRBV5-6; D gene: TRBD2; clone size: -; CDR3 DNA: TGTGCCAGCAGCTTTGGAGCCATACTAGCGAATGAGCAGTTCTTC; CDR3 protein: CASSFGAILANEQFF
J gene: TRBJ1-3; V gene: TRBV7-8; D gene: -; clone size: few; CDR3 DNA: TGTGCCAGCAGCACCGTAAGCCGCTCTGGAAACACCATATATTTT; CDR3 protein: CASSTVSRSGNTIYF
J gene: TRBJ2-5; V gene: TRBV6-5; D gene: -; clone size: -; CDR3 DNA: TGTGCCAGCAGTTACTCTGCCGGCCCGGAGGAGACCCAGTACTTC; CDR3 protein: CASSYSAGPEETQYF
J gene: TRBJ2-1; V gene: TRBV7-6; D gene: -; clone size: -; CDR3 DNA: TGTGCCAGCAGCTTATCTCACAATGAGCAGTTCTTC; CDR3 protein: CASSLSHNEQFF
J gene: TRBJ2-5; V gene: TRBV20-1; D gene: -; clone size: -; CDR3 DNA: TGCAGTGAAATGACGGGACCGACGGAGACCCAGTACTTC; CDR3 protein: CSEMTGPTETQYF
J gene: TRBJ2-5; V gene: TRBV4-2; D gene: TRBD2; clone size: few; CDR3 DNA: TGTGCCAGCAGCGCCTCCGGGACTAGCGGGAAAGAGACCCAGTACTTC; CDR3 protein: CASSASGTSGKETQYF
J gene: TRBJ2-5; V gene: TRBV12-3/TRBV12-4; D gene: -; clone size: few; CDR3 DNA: TGTGCCAGCAGCGGACAGGCGGGGGAGACCCAGTACTTC; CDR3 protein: CASSGQAGETQYF
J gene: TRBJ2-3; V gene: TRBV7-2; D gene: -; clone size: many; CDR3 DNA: TGTGCCAGCAGCCTCAGGTCCCCCATTTTGTGGGCAGATACGCAGTATTTT; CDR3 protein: CASSLRSPILWADTQYF
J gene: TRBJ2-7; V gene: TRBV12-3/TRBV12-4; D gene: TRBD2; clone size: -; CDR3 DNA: TGTGCCAGCAGTTCCGGGACTATCAAGAACTTC; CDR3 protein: CASSSGTIKNF
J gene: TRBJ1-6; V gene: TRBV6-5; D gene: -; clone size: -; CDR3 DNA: TGTGCCAGCAGTTACTCGGGCAGAAATTCACCCCTCCACTTT; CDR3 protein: CASSYSGRNSPLHF